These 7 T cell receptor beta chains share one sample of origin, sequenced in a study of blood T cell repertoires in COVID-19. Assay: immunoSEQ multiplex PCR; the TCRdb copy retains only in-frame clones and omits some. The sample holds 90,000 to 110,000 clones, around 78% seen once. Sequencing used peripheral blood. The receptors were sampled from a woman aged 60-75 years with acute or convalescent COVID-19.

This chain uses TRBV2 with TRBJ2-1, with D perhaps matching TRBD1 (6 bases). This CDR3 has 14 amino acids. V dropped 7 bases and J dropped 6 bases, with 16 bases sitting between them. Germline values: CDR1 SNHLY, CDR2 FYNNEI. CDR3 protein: CASNDRTASNEQFF. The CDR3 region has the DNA TGTGCCAGCAACGACAGGACGGCCAGCAATGAGCAGTTCTTC.

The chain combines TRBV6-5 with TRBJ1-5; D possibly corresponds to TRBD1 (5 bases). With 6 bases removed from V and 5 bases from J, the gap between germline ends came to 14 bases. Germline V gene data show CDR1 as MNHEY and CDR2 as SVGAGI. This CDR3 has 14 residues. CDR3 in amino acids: CASSPLWGDQPQHF. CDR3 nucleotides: TGTGCCAGCAGCCCCCTGTGGGGGGATCAGCCCCAGCATTTT.

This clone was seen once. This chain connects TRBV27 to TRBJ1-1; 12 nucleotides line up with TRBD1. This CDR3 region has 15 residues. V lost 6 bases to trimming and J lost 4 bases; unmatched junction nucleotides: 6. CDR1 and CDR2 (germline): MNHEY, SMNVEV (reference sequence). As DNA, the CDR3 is TGTGCCAGCAGACCGGGACAGGGGGCCTTCACTGAAGCTTTCTTT. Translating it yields CASRPGQGAFTEAFF.

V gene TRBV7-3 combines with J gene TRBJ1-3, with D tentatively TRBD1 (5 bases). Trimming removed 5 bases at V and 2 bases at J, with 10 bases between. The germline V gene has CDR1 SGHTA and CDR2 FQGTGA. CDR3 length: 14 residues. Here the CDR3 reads CASSQTGAGNTIYF. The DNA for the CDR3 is TGTGCCAGCAGCCAAACGGGGGCTGGAAACACCATATATTTT.

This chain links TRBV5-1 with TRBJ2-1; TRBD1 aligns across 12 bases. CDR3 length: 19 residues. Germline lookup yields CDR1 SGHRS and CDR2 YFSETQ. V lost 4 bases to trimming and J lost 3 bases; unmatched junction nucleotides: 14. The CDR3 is CASSEPGQGARGHYNEQFF. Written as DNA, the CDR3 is TGCGCCAGCAGCGAACCGGGACAGGGGGCGCGTGGCCACTACAATGAGCAGTTCTTC. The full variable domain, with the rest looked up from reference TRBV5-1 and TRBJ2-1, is KAGVTQTPRYLIKTRGQQVTLSCSPISGHRSVSWYQQTPGQGLQFLFEYFSETQRNKGNFPGRFSGRQFSNSRSEMNVSTLELGDSALYLCASSEPGQGARGHYNEQFFGPGTRLTVL.

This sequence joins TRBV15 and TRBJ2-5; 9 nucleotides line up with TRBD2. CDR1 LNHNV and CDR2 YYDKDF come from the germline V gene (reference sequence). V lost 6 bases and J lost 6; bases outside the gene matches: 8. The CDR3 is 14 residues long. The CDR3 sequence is CATRGSGGTKTQYF. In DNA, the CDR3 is TGTGCCACCAGAGGGAGCGGGGGGACAAAGACCCAGTACTTC.

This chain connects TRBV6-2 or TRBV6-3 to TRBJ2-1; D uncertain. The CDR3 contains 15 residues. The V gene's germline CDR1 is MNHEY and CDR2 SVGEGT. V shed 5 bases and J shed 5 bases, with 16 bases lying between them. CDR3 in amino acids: CASSTTKFPDNEQFF. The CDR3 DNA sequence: TGTGCCAGCAGTACTACTAAGTTCCCTGACAATGAGCAGTTCTTC.